The rows below give T cell receptor beta chains drawn from one sample of a study of response to subunit inactivated influenza vaccine. One entry per CDR3 protein, called by TCRdb with MiXCR from the RT-PCR reads. The table includes about 780,000 distinct CDR3 sequences, roughly 18% detected once. The starting material was PBMCs from blood, obtained 5 days after vaccination. The receptors here all came from a man aged 45-60 years who received an inactivated influenza vaccine. Both conserved end residues are part of each CDR3. The D gene is left open where the match is weak. For some rows the clone size is stated as once, few or many, or as a class when expanded; others skip it.

TRBJ2-1,TRBD1,TRBV7-8,.,CASSLTRDRVNEQFF,TGTGCCAGCAGCTTGACCCGGGACAGGGTCAATGAGCAGTTCTTC
TRBJ2-5,.,TRBV20-1,.,CSALDRNQETQYF,TGCAGTGCCCTCGACAGGAACCAAGAGACCCAGTACTTC
TRBJ2-3,.,TRBV29-1,many,CSVEGPGSTDTQYF,TGCAGCGTTGAAGGCCCGGGCAGCACAGATACGCAGTATTTT
TRBJ1-5,TRBD1,TRBV3-1,few,CASSQGTGAQPQHF,TGTGCCAGCAGCCAAGGGACAGGGGCTCAGCCCCAGCATTTT
TRBJ2-1,.,TRBV7-2,.,CASSLAVREQFF,TGTGCCAGCAGCTTAGCGGTGCGGGAGCAGTTCTTC
TRBJ2-1,.,TRBV20-1,.,CSARDGGTGYNEQFF,TGCAGTGCTAGAGATGGGGGGACTGGATACAATGAGCAGTTCTTC
TRBJ2-3,TRBD1,TRBV29-1,.,CSGTGTVDTQYF,TGCAGCGGAACCGGGACAGTAGATACGCAGTATTTT
TRBJ2-1,.,TRBV29-1,.,CSVEEQANYNEQFF,TGCAGCGTTGAGGAACAGGCTAACTACAATGAGCAGTTCTTC
TRBJ2-7,TRBD2,TRBV5-1,few,CASSLGPGGGYEQYF,TGCGCCAGCAGCTTGGGGCCGGGAGGGGGCTACGAGCAGTACTTC
TRBJ1-1,TRBD1,TRBV7-9,few,CASSPAGTVNTEAFF,TGTGCCAGCAGCCCTGCCGGGACAGTGAACACTGAAGCTTTCTTT
TRBJ2-6,.,TRBV6-5,many,CASSYGQSSGANVLTF,TGTGCCAGCAGTTACGGTCAGAGCTCTGGGGCCAACGTCCTGACTTTC
TRBJ2-5,TRBD2,TRBV5-5,few,CASSSMIAGETQYF,TGTGCCAGCAGCTCCATGATAGCGGGGGAGACCCAGTACTTC
TRBJ1-1,TRBD1,TRBV2,.,CASRNWDRGQGTEAFF,TGTGCCAGCAGGAACTGGGACAGGGGGCAGGGGACTGAAGCTTTCTTT
TRBJ2-2,TRBD2,TRBV9,few,CASSGGRYKPGELFF,TGTGCCAGCAGTGGCGGGAGATACAAACCCGGGGAGCTGTTTTTT
TRBJ1-2,.,TRBV20-1,.,CSASSVGYGYTF,TGCAGTGCTAGTTCAGTCGGCTATGGCTACACCTTC
TRBJ2-2,.,TRBV7-2,.,CASSLARRVPGELFF,TGTGCCAGCAGCTTAGCGCGGAGGGTCCCCGGGGAGCTGTTTTTT
TRBJ2-1,TRBD2,TRBV15,.,CATSRPISGSGHREQFF,TGTGCCACCAGCAGACCTATTAGCGGGAGCGGCCATCGTGAGCAGTTCTTC